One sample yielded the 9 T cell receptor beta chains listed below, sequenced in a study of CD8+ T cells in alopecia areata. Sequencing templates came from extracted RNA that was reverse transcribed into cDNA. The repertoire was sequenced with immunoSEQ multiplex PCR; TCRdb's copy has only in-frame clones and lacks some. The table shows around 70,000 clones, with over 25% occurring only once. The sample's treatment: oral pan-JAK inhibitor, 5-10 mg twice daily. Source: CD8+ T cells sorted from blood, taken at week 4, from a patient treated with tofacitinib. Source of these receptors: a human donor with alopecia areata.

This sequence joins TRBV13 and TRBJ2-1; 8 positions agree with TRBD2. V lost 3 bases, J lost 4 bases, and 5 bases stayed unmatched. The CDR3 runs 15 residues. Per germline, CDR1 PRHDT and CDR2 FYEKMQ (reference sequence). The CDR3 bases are TGTGCCAGCAGCTTGGGTAGCGGGGCTTACAATGAGCAGTTCTTC. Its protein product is CASSLGSGAYNEQFF.

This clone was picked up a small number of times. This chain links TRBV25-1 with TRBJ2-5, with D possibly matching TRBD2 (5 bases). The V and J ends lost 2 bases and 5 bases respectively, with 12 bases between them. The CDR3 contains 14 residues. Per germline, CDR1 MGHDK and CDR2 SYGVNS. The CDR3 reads CASSEPGVGETQYF. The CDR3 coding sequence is TGTGCCAGCAGTGAACCCGGGGTCGGGGAGACCCAGTACTTC. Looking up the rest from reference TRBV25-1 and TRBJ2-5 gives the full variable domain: EADIYQTPRYLVIGTGKKITLECSQTMGHDKMYWYQQDPGMELHLIHYSYGVNSTEKGDLSSESTVSRIRTEHFPLTLESARPSHTSQYLCASSEPGVGETQYFGPGTRLLVL.

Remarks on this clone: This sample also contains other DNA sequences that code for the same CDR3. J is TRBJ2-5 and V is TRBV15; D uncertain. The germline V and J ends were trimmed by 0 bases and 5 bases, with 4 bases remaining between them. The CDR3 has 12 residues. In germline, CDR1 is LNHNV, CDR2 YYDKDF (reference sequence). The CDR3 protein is CATSRDRETQYF. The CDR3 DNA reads TGTGCCACCAGCAGAGATCGGGAGACCCAGTACTTC. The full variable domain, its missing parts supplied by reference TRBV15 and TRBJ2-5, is DAMVIQNPRYQVTQFGKPVTLSCSQTLNHNVMYWYQQKSSQAPKLLFHYYDKDFNNEADTPDNFQSRRPNTSFCFLDIRSPGLGDTAMYLCATSRDRETQYFGPGTRLLVL.

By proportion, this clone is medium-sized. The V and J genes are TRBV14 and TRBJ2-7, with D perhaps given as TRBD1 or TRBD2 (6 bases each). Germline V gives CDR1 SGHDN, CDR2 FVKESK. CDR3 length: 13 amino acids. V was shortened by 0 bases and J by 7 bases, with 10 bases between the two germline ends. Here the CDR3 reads CASSQEWGAEQYF. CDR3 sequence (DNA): TGTGCCAGCAGCCAAGAATGGGGGGCTGAGCAGTACTTC.

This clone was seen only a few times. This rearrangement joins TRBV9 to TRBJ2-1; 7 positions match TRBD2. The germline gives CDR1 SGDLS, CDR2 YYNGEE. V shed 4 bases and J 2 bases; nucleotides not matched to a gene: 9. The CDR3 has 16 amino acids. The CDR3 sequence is CASSSGPAGPYNEQFF. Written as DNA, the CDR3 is TGTGCCAGCAGCTCCGGCCCAGCGGGACCCTACAATGAGCAGTTCTTC.

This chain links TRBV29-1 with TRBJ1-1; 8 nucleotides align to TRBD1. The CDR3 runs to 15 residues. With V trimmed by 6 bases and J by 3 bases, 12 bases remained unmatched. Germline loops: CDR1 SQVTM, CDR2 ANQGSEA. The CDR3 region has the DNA TGCAGCGTCAGGCCGACACAGGGGGTATACACTGAAGCTTTCTTT. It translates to CSVRPTQGVYTEAFF.

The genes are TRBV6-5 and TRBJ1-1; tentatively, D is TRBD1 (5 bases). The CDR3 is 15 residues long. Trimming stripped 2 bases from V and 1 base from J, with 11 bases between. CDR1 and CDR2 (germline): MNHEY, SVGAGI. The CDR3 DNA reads TGTGCCAGCAGTTACAGGGGCCGTTCGAACACTGAAGCTTTCTTT. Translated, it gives CASSYRGRSNTEAFF.

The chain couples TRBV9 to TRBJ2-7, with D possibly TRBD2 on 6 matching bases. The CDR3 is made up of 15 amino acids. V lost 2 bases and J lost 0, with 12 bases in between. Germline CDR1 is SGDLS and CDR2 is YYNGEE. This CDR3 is CASSVDGGSSYEQYF. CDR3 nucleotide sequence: TGTGCCAGCAGCGTGGACGGAGGGAGCTCCTACGAGCAGTACTTC.

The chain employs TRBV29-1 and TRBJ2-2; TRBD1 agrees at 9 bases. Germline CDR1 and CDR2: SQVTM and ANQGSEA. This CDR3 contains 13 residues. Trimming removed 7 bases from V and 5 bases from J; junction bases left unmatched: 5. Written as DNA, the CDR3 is TGCAGCGCGGGACAGGGACGGACCGGGGAGCTGTTTTTT. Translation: CSAGQGRTGELFF.